This T cell receptor (beta chain) is from a study of control samples from healthy donors and cancer patients. Sequencing used immunoSEQ multiplex PCR; TCRdb keeps in-frame clones, though not all of them. The table records roughly 120,000 clones, about 88% of them present only once. The V end lost 2 bases, the J end lost 3 bases, and 6 bases lay between the germline ends. The CDR3 runs 13 residues. Germline assignment: CDR1 SGHNT and CDR2 YYREEE (reference sequence). This receptor was obtained from a man aged 45 to 65 in good health. Material for sequencing was blood. This chain links TRBV5-4 with TRBJ1-5; D is unclear. The CDR3 coding sequence is TGTGCCAGCAGCTTCAACATCAATCAGCCCCAGCATTTT. Protein product: CASSFNINQPQHF.